Listed below are T cell receptor beta chains from one sample, sequenced in a study of shared clonotypes between healthy human individuals. TCRdb's table, derived via immunoSEQ multiplex PCR, lists solely in-frame clones and lacks some. Of some 2,000,000 clones in the sample, 85% to 95% are singletons; the top ten hold 0.1% to 0.15%. Material for sequencing was naive CD4+ T cells sorted from blood. These receptors originate from a man aged 18 to 29 in good health. CDR3s include the opening cysteine and the closing phenylalanine or tryptophan. The order of the fields is clone size, D gene, J gene, V gene, CDR3 protein, CDR3 DNA. A D gene is named only where the DNA matches it firmly. Where a row states a size, it is once, few, many or the class of an expanded clone; other rows omit it.

abundance: -
d_gene: -
j_gene: TRBJ2-1
v_gene: TRBV10-3
CDR3aa: CAAQSSYNEQFF
CDR3nt: TGTGCCGCGCAGAGCTCCTACAATGAGCAGTTCTTC

abundance: -
d_gene: -
j_gene: TRBJ2-1
v_gene: TRBV5-4
CDR3aa: CASSLRENEQFF
CDR3nt: TGTGCCAGCAGCTTGAGGGAAAATGAGCAGTTCTTC

abundance: -
d_gene: -
j_gene: TRBJ2-1
v_gene: TRBV5-1
CDR3aa: CASSPEQGVPGSEQFF
CDR3nt: TGCGCCAGCAGCCCGGAACAGGGTGTACCGGGGAGTGAGCAGTTCTTC

abundance: -
d_gene: -
j_gene: TRBJ2-4
v_gene: TRBV6-5
CDR3aa: CASSYSSLGAKNIQYF
CDR3nt: TGTGCCAGCAGTTACTCCAGCCTAGGGGCCAAAAACATTCAGTACTTC

abundance: -
d_gene: -
j_gene: TRBJ2-7
v_gene: TRBV5-4
CDR3aa: CASSPGGQDPYEQYF
CDR3nt: TGTGCCAGCAGCCCGGGTGGGCAGGACCCCTACGAGCAGTACTTC

abundance: once
d_gene: -
j_gene: TRBJ2-1
v_gene: TRBV9
CDR3aa: CASSVAPSRHEQFF
CDR3nt: TGTGCCAGCAGCGTAGCGCCTTCTCGGCATGAGCAGTTCTTC

abundance: -
d_gene: -
j_gene: TRBJ2-7
v_gene: TRBV7-9
CDR3aa: CASSLASQGLGEQYF
CDR3nt: TGTGCCAGCAGCTTAGCGAGCCAGGGGTTGGGCGAGCAGTACTTC

abundance: -
d_gene: TRBD2
j_gene: TRBJ2-5
v_gene: TRBV12-5
CDR3aa: CASGLVVTSGRSSGETQYF
CDR3nt: TGTGCTAGTGGTTTGGTAGTTACTAGCGGGAGAAGTTCTGGAGAGACCCAGTACTTC

abundance: once
d_gene: -
j_gene: TRBJ1-1
v_gene: TRBV5-4
CDR3aa: CASSLAKQINTEAFF
CDR3nt: TGTGCCAGCAGCTTGGCCAAACAGATAAACACTGAAGCTTTCTTT

abundance: -
d_gene: TRBD1
j_gene: TRBJ2-2
v_gene: TRBV4-1
CDR3aa: CASSQDKWRDRETGELFF
CDR3nt: TGCGCCAGCAGCCAAGATAAATGGCGGGACAGGGAAACCGGGGAGCTGTTTTTT

abundance: few
d_gene: -
j_gene: TRBJ1-2
v_gene: TRBV6-1
CDR3aa: CASSVTTGGGYTF
CDR3nt: TGTGCCAGCAGTGTAACGACAGGAGGTGGCTACACCTTC

abundance: once
d_gene: -
j_gene: TRBJ1-1
v_gene: TRBV7-8
CDR3aa: CASSHPGAGVDTEAFF
CDR3nt: TGTGCCAGCAGCCACCCGGGGGCGGGGGTGGACACTGAAGCTTTCTTT

abundance: -
d_gene: TRBD1
j_gene: TRBJ1-3
v_gene: TRBV9
CDR3aa: CASSTHRGTSGNTIYF
CDR3nt: TGTGCCAGCAGCACCCACAGGGGCACCTCTGGAAACACCATATATTTT

abundance: -
d_gene: -
j_gene: TRBJ2-2
v_gene: TRBV30
CDR3aa: CAWSPRHTGELFF
CDR3nt: TGTGCCTGGAGTCCAAGACATACCGGGGAGCTGTTTTTT

abundance: -
d_gene: TRBD2
j_gene: TRBJ2-2
v_gene: TRBV28
CDR3aa: CASGAGGPPGELFF
CDR3nt: TGTGCCAGCGGAGCGGGGGGGCCTCCCGGGGAGCTGTTTTTT